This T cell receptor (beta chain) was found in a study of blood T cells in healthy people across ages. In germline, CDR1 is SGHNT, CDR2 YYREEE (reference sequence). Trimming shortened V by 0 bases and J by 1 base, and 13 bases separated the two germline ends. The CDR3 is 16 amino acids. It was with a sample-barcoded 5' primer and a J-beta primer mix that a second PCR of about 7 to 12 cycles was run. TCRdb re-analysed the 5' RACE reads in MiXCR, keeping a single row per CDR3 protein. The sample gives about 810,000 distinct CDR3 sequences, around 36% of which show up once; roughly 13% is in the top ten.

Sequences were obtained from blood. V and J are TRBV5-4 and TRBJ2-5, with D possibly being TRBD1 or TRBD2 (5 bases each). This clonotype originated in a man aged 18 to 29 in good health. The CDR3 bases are TGTGCCAGCAGCTTGGCGGGACGCCGGTCCCAAGAGACCCAGTACTTC. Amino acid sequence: CASSLAGRRSQETQYF. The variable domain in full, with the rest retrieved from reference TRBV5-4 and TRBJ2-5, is ETGVTQSPTHLIKTRGQQVTLRCSSQSGHNTVSWYQQALGQGPQFIFQYYREEENGRGNFPPRFSGLQFPNYSSELNVNALELDDSALYLCASSLAGRRSQETQYFGPGTRLLVL.